This record looks at one TCR beta chain sequence and its context. This sample was taken from a study of blood T cell repertoires in COVID-19. This table comes from immunoSEQ multiplex PCR, and its TCRdb copy is limited to in-frame clones, with some not included. This sample has 350,000 to 450,000 clones; more than 70% occur once, and the top ten carry roughly 2%. This TCR was recovered from a man aged 40-50 years in a cohort exposed to, infected with or recovered from COVID-19 (not recorded which). The specimen sequenced was PBMCs or T cells enriched from blood (not recorded which).

CDR3 coding DNA: TGCGCCAGCAGCCAAGAAGCAGCGGGCAGCTCCTACAATGAGCAGTTCTTC. Translating it yields CASSQEAAGSSYNEQFF. This chain links TRBV4-1 with TRBJ2-1; tentatively, D is TRBD2 (6 bases). The CDR3 is made up of 17 amino acids. Germline-derived CDR1 and CDR2 are MGHRA and YSYEKL. The V gene lost 0 bases and the J gene lost 0 bases, with 12 bases spanning the gap.